Reported below is one T cell receptor (beta chain). Generated by immunoSEQ multiplex PCR, the TCRdb table keeps only in-frame clones and is missing some. Among 130,000 to 150,000 clones listed, around nine tenths were seen once. This specimen belongs to a study of blood T cell repertoires in COVID-19. This CDR3 contains 17 residues. Germline CDR1 and CDR2: SNHLY and FYNNEI. The V and J ends lost 0 bases and 3 bases, in that order; junction bases with no gene match: 8. Sample: peripheral blood. This receptor was obtained from a woman aged 40 to 50 with acute or convalescent COVID-19. The J gene is TRBJ2-5, the V gene TRBV2; TRBD2 agrees at 9 bases. CDR3 sequence reads: CASSEAYSAGGEETQYF. The CDR3 DNA reads TGTGCCAGCAGTGAAGCGTATTCGGCGGGAGGGGAAGAGACCCAGTACTTC. The full variable domain, its missing parts supplied by reference TRBV2 and TRBJ2-5, is EPEVTQTPSHQVTQMGQEVILRCVPISNHLYFYWYRQILGQKVEFLVSFYNNEISEKSEIFDDQFSVERPDGSNFTLKIRSTKLEDSAMYFCASSEAYSAGGEETQYFGPGTRLLVL.